Sequencing of this TCR beta chain was carried out in a study of identical twins. For this clonotype: Its antigen is undetermined.

All donors were healthy Caucasians. This CDR3 spans 17 amino acids. V shed 6 bases and J shed 4 bases, with 23 bases lying between them. Germline loops: CDR1 MDHEN, CDR2 SYDVKM. With template switching, a universal primer site was added, and the cDNA carried unique molecular identifiers. TCRdb called the 5' RACE reads again in MiXCR, with one record for every CDR3 protein. The table lists hundreds of thousands of distinct CDR3 sequences, 20% to 25% of them singletons, with around 0.48% in the top ten. The study, taken as a whole, reports: For zero-insertion analyses, partial confounding could come from invariant MAIT and iNKT cells. Twin-shared out-of-frame alpha sequences were enriched for low generation probability.

The sample was also reused in another study, on yellow fever vaccine responses in identical twins.

The sample was CD4+ T cells sorted from blood. The chain links TRBV28 to TRBJ2-3; D may be TRBD1 or TRBD2 (5 bases each). This TCR came from a woman aged 18-35 years in good health. The DNA for the CDR3 is TGTGCCAGCAGACGTCCCGGGACCTTCGTCGCGGCAGATACGCAGTATTTT. This codes for CASRRPGTFVAADTQYF.